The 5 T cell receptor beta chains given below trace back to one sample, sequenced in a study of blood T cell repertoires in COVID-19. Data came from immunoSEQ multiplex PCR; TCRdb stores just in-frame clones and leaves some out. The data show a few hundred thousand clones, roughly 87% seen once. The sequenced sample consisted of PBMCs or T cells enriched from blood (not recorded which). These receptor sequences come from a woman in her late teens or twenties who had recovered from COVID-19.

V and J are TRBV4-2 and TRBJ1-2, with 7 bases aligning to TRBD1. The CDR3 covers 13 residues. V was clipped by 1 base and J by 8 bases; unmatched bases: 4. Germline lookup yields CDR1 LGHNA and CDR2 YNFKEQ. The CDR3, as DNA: TGTGCCAGCAGCCAAGGGACAGGTTTGGGCTACACCTTC. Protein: CASSQGTGLGYTF.

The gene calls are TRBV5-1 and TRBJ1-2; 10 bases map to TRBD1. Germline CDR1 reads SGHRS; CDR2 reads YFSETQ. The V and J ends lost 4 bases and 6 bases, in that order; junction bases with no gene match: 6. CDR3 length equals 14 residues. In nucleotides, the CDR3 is TGCGCCAGCAGCGTCGGGACAGGGGTTAATGGCTACACCTTC. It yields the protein CASSVGTGVNGYTF.

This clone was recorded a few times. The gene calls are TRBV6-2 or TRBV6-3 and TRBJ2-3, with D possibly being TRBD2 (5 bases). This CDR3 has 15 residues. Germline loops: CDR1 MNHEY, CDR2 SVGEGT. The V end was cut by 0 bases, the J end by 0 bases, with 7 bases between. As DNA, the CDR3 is TGTGCCAGCAGTTACTCAGCGGATAGCACAGATACGCAGTATTTT. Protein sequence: CASSYSADSTDTQYF.

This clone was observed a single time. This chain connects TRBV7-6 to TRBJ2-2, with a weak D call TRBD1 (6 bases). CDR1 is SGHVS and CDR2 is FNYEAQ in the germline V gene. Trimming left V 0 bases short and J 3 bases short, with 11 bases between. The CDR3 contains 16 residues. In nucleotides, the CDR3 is TGTGCCAGCAGCTTAGCGGGGGCAGGGGACACCGGGGAGCTGTTTTTT. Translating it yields CASSLAGAGDTGELFF.

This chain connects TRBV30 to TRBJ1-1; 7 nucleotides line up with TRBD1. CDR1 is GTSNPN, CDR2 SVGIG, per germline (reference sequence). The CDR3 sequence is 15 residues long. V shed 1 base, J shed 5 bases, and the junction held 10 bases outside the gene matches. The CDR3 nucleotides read TGTGCCTGGAGTGGCGGTTGGGACAGTAAGACTGAAGCTTTCTTT. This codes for CAWSGGWDSKTEAFF.